Shown below are 5 T cell receptor beta chains from a single sample sequenced in a study of cytomegalovirus exposure and HLA in healthy donors. Data came from immunoSEQ multiplex PCR; TCRdb stores just in-frame clones and leaves some out. The sample contains about 150,000 clones, just over 85% of which appear only once. The source material was PBMCs. Receptor source: a human donor in good health.

This chain joins TRBV9 and TRBJ2-3; TRBD2 agrees at 10 bases. Germline V gene data show CDR1 as SGDLS and CDR2 as YYNGEE. The CDR3 is 16 residues long. The V and J ends lost 0 bases and 3 bases, in that order; junction bases with no gene match: 4. This CDR3 is CASSVGGLATTDTQYF. The CDR3 coding sequence is TGTGCCAGCAGCGTAGGGGGACTAGCGACGACAGATACGCAGTATTTT.

This clone was recorded once. V is TRBV11-2 and J is TRBJ2-1; D remains unclear. With 1 base removed from V and 0 bases from J, the gap between germline ends came to 13 bases. There are 17 residues in the CDR3. The germline V gene has CDR1 SGHAT and CDR2 FQNNGV. The CDR3 region is CASSLVFGPYSYNEQFF. The CDR3 nucleotides read TGTGCCAGCAGCTTAGTTTTTGGGCCGTACTCCTACAATGAGCAGTTCTTC.

The V call is TRBV5-4, the J call TRBJ2-2, with D possibly matching TRBD1 (6 bases). The germline V gene encodes CDR1 SGHNT and CDR2 YYREEE (reference sequence). This CDR3 has 17 residues. The germline V and J ends were trimmed by 4 bases and 2 bases, with 18 bases remaining between them. The CDR3 sequence: CASSNQQGTVNTGELFF. The CDR3 nucleotides are TGTGCCAGCAGCAACCAACAGGGTACGGTTAACACCGGGGAGCTGTTTTTT.

This clone was counted a few times. The chain is built from TRBV30 and TRBJ1-1; tentatively, D is TRBD1 (5 bases). Germline V lookup: CDR1 GTSNPN, CDR2 SVGIG (reference sequence). This CDR3 spans 11 amino acids. The chain's CDR3 is CASDAGLEAFF. DNA of the CDR3: TGTGCATCGGATGCAGGGCTTGAAGCTTTCTTT.

This clone was seen only a few times. The rearrangement uses TRBV6-6 and TRBJ1-6; 7 nucleotides line up with TRBD1. In germline, CDR1 is MNHNY, CDR2 SVGAGI (reference sequence). The length of the CDR3 is 15 residues. The J segment lost 6 bases and the V segment lost 5 bases, leaving 7 bases of the junction unmatched. CDR3 loop: CASSDHRGGNSPLHF. DNA of the CDR3: TGTGCCAGCAGTGATCACAGGGGCGGTAATTCACCCCTCCACTTT.